Shown below are 19 T cell receptor beta chains from a single sample sequenced in a study of blood T cell repertoires in COVID-19. The table came from immunoSEQ multiplex PCR; TCRdb's copy has only in-frame clones and leaves some out. The table lists hundreds of thousands of clones, about 88% of them singletons. Sequenced: PBMCs or T cells enriched from blood (not recorded which). These receptors were collected from a woman between 40 and 55 years old who had recovered from COVID-19.

The chain has TRBV7-2 and TRBJ1-6, with D tentatively TRBD1 (5 bases). The V and J ends lost 0 bases and 8 bases respectively, with 11 bases between them. CDR1 SGHTA and CDR2 FQGNSA come from the germline V gene. There are 15 residues in the CDR3. CDR3 sequence: CASSLAQGGDSPLHF. The CDR3 nucleotides are TGTGCCAGCAGCTTAGCCCAGGGTGGGGATTCACCCCTCCACTTT.

The chain couples TRBV7-9 to TRBJ2-1; 14 positions agree with TRBD2. CDR3 size: 16 residues. Germline V gene sequence: CDR1 SEHNR, CDR2 FQNEAQ (reference sequence). The ends lost 3 bases at V and 6 bases at J; junction bases unmatched: 4. CDR3 protein: CASSFETSGRANEQFF. The CDR3 nucleotides read TGTGCCAGCAGCTTCGAGACTAGCGGGAGGGCCAATGAGCAGTTCTTC.

V usage is TRBV5-1 and J usage is TRBJ2-7, with 9 bases that match TRBD1. The CDR3 runs to 16 residues. After removal of 0 bases from V and 7 bases from J, the junction contained 11 bases not matched to a gene. Looked up from germline, CDR1 is SGHRS and CDR2 is YFSETQ. CDR3 nucleotide sequence: TGCGCCAGCAGCTTGGTGGCGGACAGGGGAGGTAGGGAGCAGTACTTC. Amino acid sequence: CASSLVADRGGREQYF.

The chain recombines TRBV19 with TRBJ2-1; D remains ambiguous. The CDR3 consists of 14 residues. Germline V lookup: CDR1 LNHDA, CDR2 SQIVND (reference sequence). Trimming stripped 3 bases from V and 0 bases from J, with 6 bases between. The CDR3 nucleotides read TGTGCCAGTAGTATTGCAGTCTCCTACAATGAGCAGTTCTTC. Amino acids: CASSIAVSYNEQFF.

J is TRBJ1-4 and V is TRBV7-2, with 9 bases aligning to TRBD1. The V segment lost 5 bases and the J segment 5 bases; nucleotides outside the gene matches: 6. CDR1 SGHTA and CDR2 FQGNSA come from the germline V gene. There are 15 residues in the CDR3. Here the CDR3 DNA reads TGTGCCAGCAGCCAACAGGGGGCCCTGAATGAAAAACTGTTTTTT. Encoded protein: CASSQQGALNEKLFF. Full variable domain (outside the CDR3, taken from reference TRBV7-2 and TRBJ1-4): GAGVSQSPSNKVTEKGKDVELRCDPISGHTALYWYRQSLGQGLEFLIYFQGNSAPDKSGLPSDRFSAERTGGSVSTLTIQRTQQEDSAVYLCASSQQGALNEKLFFGSGTQLSVL.

This clone has a handful of counts. The V gene is TRBV3-1 (or the pseudogene TRBV3-2), the J gene TRBJ1-2, with 7 bases identical to TRBD1. CDR3 length equals 14 residues. With 4 bases clipped from V and 5 bases from J, the junction kept 7 bases outside the gene matches. CDR1 is LGHDT, CDR2 YNNKEL, per germline (reference sequence). The chain's CDR3 is CASSLTGTEYGYTF. Written as DNA, the CDR3 is TGTGCCAGCAGCCTAACCGGGACAGAGTATGGCTACACCTTC.

This clone was seen a single time. The chain has TRBV5-4 and TRBJ2-5, with 10 bases identical to TRBD2. The germline CDR1 and CDR2 sequences are SGHNT and YYREEE (reference sequence). The trim removed 6 bases at V and 4 bases at J, leaving 15 bases unmatched. The CDR3 covers 17 residues. The CDR3 is CASNSGGVAGGAETQYF. In DNA form, the CDR3 reads TGTGCCAGCAACTCAGGAGGGGTAGCGGGGGGAGCAGAGACCCAGTACTTC.

This chain joins TRBV30 and TRBJ2-1; D is ambiguous. Trimming took 0 bases from V and 6 from J, leaving 6 bases between them. Germline values: CDR1 GTSNPN, CDR2 SVGIG (reference sequence). This CDR3 spans 12 amino acids. The CDR3 DNA reads as TGTGCCTGGAGTGTCTTGCGCAATGAGCAGTTCTTC. Residues: CAWSVLRNEQFF. Full variable domain (outside the CDR3, taken from reference TRBV30 and TRBJ2-1): SQTIHQWPATLVQPVGSPLSLECTVEGTSNPNLYWYRQAAGRGLQLLFYSVGIGQISSEVPQNLSASRPQDRQFILSSKKLLLSDSGFYLCAWSVLRNEQFFGPGTRLTVL.

A few counts support this clone. Other DNA sequences in this specimen translate into the identical CDR3. The rearrangement links TRBV7-2 to TRBJ2-7, with D perhaps matching TRBD1 (5 bases). V was pared by 1 base and J by 0 bases, with 7 bases between. The CDR3 loop spans 14 amino acids. Germline CDR1 and CDR2: SGHTA and FQGNSA. The CDR3 sequence: CASSLEGRSYEQYF. The CDR3 region has the DNA TGTGCCAGCAGCTTAGAGGGGCGCTCCTACGAGCAGTACTTC.

The chain combines TRBV4-3 with TRBJ1-5; a possible D gene is TRBD1 (5 bases). Trimming stripped 4 bases from V and 6 bases from J, with 19 bases between. CDR1 and CDR2 (germline): LGHNA, YSLEER. This CDR3 has 16 amino acids. In DNA form, the CDR3 reads TGCGCCAGCAGCCCCCTTCTGTCCCAGGGCGGTCAGCCCCAGCATTTT. This gives the protein CASSPLLSQGGQPQHF.

CDR3 sequence reads: CASSVGDRGNYGYTF. As DNA, the CDR3 is TGTGCCAGCAGCGTAGGGGACAGGGGGAACTATGGCTACACCTTC. V is TRBV9 and J is TRBJ1-2; the match to TRBD1 covers 11 bases. Trimming took 0 bases from V and 2 from J; bases not matched to a gene: 0. The CDR3 contains 15 residues. The germline V gene encodes CDR1 SGDLS and CDR2 YYNGEE.

J is TRBJ2-2 and V is TRBV7-9; D not resolved. Per the germline V gene, CDR1 is SEHNR and CDR2 is FQNEAQ (reference sequence). V lost 2 bases and J 6 bases, leaving 7 bases between the germline ends. The length of the CDR3 is 13 residues. The DNA of the CDR3 is TGTGCCAGCAGCTTAAGCTTTGCCGGGGAGCTGTTTTTT. It encodes CASSLSFAGELFF. The variable domain in full, with the rest retrieved from reference TRBV7-9 and TRBJ2-2, is DTGVSQNPRHKITKRGQNVTFRCDPISEHNRLYWYRQTLGQGPEFLTYFQNEAQLEKSRLLSDRFSAERPKGSFSTLEIQRTEQGDSAMYLCASSLSFAGELFFGEGSRLTVL.

The chain has TRBV10-1 and TRBJ2-3; 9 positions match TRBD1. Germline loops: CDR1 WNHNN, CDR2 SYGVQD (reference sequence). The CDR3 is made up of 14 amino acids. J lost 5 bases, V lost 4 bases, and 4 bases had no gene match. The CDR3 region has the DNA TGCGCCAGCAGTGGCCGGGACAGGGTAGATACGCAGTATTTT. Protein sequence: CASSGRDRVDTQYF.

This clone turned up a few times. The chain couples TRBV28 to TRBJ1-6; D possibly corresponds to TRBD1 (5 bases). This CDR3 region has 13 residues. Trimming took off 6 bases at V and 5 bases at J, with 8 bases between the two ends. Per germline, CDR1 MDHEN and CDR2 SYDVKM. CDR3 loop: CASSHRNNSPLHF. CDR3 DNA sequence: TGTGCCAGCAGCCACAGGAATAATTCACCCCTCCACTTT.

The chain combines TRBV2 with TRBJ1-5; 11 bases line up with TRBD1. The junction had 6 bases not matched to a gene; V was cut back by 6 bases and J by 5 bases. Per the germline V gene, CDR1 is SNHLY and CDR2 is FYNNEI. The CDR3 consists of 15 residues. The CDR3 loop reads CASSGQGARDQPQHF. The DNA of the CDR3 is TGTGCCAGCAGCGGACAGGGGGCGAGAGATCAGCCCCAGCATTTT.

This chain links TRBV7-9 with TRBJ2-1; 11 positions match TRBD2. This CDR3 contains 15 residues. Trimming took 0 bases from V and 8 from J; bases not matched to a gene: 3. The germline V gene encodes CDR1 SEHNR and CDR2 FQNEAQ (reference sequence). Here the CDR3 DNA reads TGTGCCAGCAGCTTAGCTAGCGGGGGGGTCGATGAGCAGTTCTTC. Translation: CASSLASGGVDEQFF.

The rearrangement joins TRBV9 to TRBJ1-5; perhaps TRBD1 as D (6 bases). The CDR3 is made up of 15 amino acids. The germline gives CDR1 SGDLS, CDR2 YYNGEE. V was shortened by 5 bases and J by 7 bases, with 19 bases between the two germline ends. The CDR3 DNA follows: TGTGCCAGCAGTCGAGGGGGGGCGCCTGGGCAGCCCCAGCATTTT. Translating gives CASSRGGAPGQPQHF.

This chain uses TRBV6-1 with TRBJ1-3, with 7 bases that match TRBD1. Germline V CDR1 and CDR2: MNHNS, SASEGT. With V trimmed by 2 bases and J by 0 bases, 7 bases remained unmatched. The CDR3 has 17 residues. The CDR3 spells CASSETTGINSGNTIYF. The DNA for the CDR3 is TGTGCCAGCAGTGAAACGACAGGGATCAACTCTGGAAACACCATATATTTT.

The rearrangement joins TRBV7-3 to TRBJ2-5, with TRBD2 as a possible D gene (6 bases). The V end lost 0 bases, the J end lost 1 base, and 9 bases lay between the germline ends. This CDR3 spans 15 amino acids. CDR1 is SGHTA and CDR2 is FQGTGA in the germline V gene. The CDR3 DNA follows: TGTGCCAGCAGCTTAACGTTTAGCGGCCAAGAGACCCAGTACTTC. This encodes CASSLTFSGQETQYF. Variable domain in full (rest from reference TRBV7-3 and TRBJ2-5): GAGVSQTPSNKVTEKGKYVELRCDPISGHTALYWYRQSLGQGPEFLIYFQGTGAADDSGLPNDRFFAVRPEGSVSTLKIQRTERGDSAVYLCASSLTFSGQETQYFGPGTRLLVL.